The 31 T cell receptor beta chains listed next were all sequenced from one sample in a study of blood T cell repertoires in COVID-19. Clones were read by immunoSEQ multiplex PCR, and TCRdb kept only the in-frame ones, dropping some. The sample carries under 250,000 clones, about 91% recorded once. Specimen: peripheral blood. Every receptor here comes from a man aged 30-40 years with acute or convalescent COVID-19.

This chain connects TRBV18 to TRBJ1-1; D might be TRBD1 (6 bases). This CDR3 spans 15 amino acids. Germline V lookup: CDR1 KGHSH, CDR2 LQKENI. Trimming removed 4 bases from V and 0 bases from J, with 12 bases in between. CDR3 bases: TGTGCCAGCTCACTTCAGGGGATGATGAACACTGAAGCTTTCTTT. Translated: CASSLQGMMNTEAFF.

This rearrangement joins TRBV19 to TRBJ1-2; D remains ambiguous. Per the germline V gene, CDR1 is LNHDA and CDR2 is SQIVND (reference sequence). This CDR3 has 13 amino acids. With 2 bases removed from V and 1 base from J, the gap between germline ends came to 5 bases. CDR3 bases: TGTGCCAGTAGTATACAGGATAACTATGGCTACACCTTC. It translates to CASSIQDNYGYTF.

This clone appeared once. The chain combines TRBV30 with TRBJ2-7, with D possibly TRBD2 on 5 matching bases. The V end lost 3 bases, the J end lost 1 base, and 10 bases lay between the germline ends. This CDR3 spans 13 amino acids. Germline V gene sequence: CDR1 GTSNPN, CDR2 SVGIG (reference sequence). The CDR3 DNA reads TGTGCCTGGAGCTCGGGGTCTTCCTACGAGCAGTACTTC. Translating gives CAWSSGSSYEQYF.

This chain links TRBV28 with TRBJ1-3; D may be TRBD1 (5 bases). The V gene lost 3 bases and the J gene lost 0 bases, with 15 bases spanning the gap. From germline, CDR1 is MDHEN and CDR2 SYDVKM. This CDR3 contains 17 residues. Here the CDR3 DNA reads TGTGCCAGCAGTTTTCGGACGAAGGGGTTCTCTGGAAACACCATATATTTT. This codes for CASSFRTKGFSGNTIYF. Supplemented by reference TRBV28 and TRBJ1-3, the full variable domain reads DVKVTQSSRYLVKRTGEKVFLECVQDMDHENMFWYRQDPGLGLRLIYFSYDVKMKEKGDIPEGYSVSREKKERFSLILESASTNQTSMYLCASSFRTKGFSGNTIYFGEGSWLTVV.

This clone appeared a single time. The chain employs TRBV3-1 (or the pseudogene TRBV3-2) and TRBJ1-1; D is perhaps TRBD1 (5 bases). The CDR3 runs to 13 residues. Trimming took off 4 bases at V and 8 bases at J, with 14 bases between the two ends. CDR1 and CDR2 (germline): LGHDT, YNNKEL (reference sequence). The DNA for the CDR3 is TGTGCCAGCAGCCCTGCAGGGACTGAGGAAGCTTTCTTT. This sequence encodes CASSPAGTEEAFF.

This clone turned up a few times. The DNA for the CDR3 is TGTGCCAACGACTCCGGGAGGAAGACCTACGAGCAGTACTTC. Translation: CANDSGRKTYEQYF. The chain joins TRBV2 to TRBJ2-7; 7 bases align to TRBD2. The V and J ends lost 10 bases and 2 bases, in that order; junction bases with no gene match: 11. Germline V CDR1 and CDR2: SNHLY, FYNNEI. CDR3 length: 14 residues. Full variable domain (outside the CDR3, taken from reference TRBV2 and TRBJ2-7): EPEVTQTPSHQVTQMGQEVILRCVPISNHLYFYWYRQILGQKVEFLVSFYNNEISEKSEIFDDQFSVERPDGSNFTLKIRSTKLEDSAMYFCANDSGRKTYEQYFGPGTRLTVT.

The chain links TRBV6-4 to TRBJ2-2; 9 bases are shared with TRBD2. This CDR3 region has 17 residues. J was trimmed by 6 bases and V by 5 bases; bases with no gene match: 13. Per the germline V gene, CDR1 is MRHNA and CDR2 is SNTAGT. CDR3 nucleotides: TGTGCCAGCAGTCCCCATCGAGCGGGAGGTCTATCCGGGGAGCTGTTTTTT. Translation: CASSPHRAGGLSGELFF.

The rearrangement uses TRBV28 and TRBJ2-3; 9 nucleotides line up with TRBD1. J lost 4 bases, V lost 4 bases, and 6 bases had no gene match. This CDR3 contains 15 residues. Germline V gene lookup returns CDR1 MDHEN and CDR2 SYDVKM. The CDR3 DNA reads TGTGCCAGCAGTTCCGGGACAGGGTTTCCAGATACGCAGTATTTT. Translating it yields CASSSGTGFPDTQYF.

The chain carries TRBV4-2 and TRBJ1-6, with 8 bases aligning to TRBD1. CDR3 length: 16 residues. The V gene end was trimmed by 4 bases and the J gene end by 4 bases; junction bases not matched to a gene: 6. CDR1 and CDR2 (germline): LGHNA, YNFKEQ. CDR3 residues: CASSLPGDRYNSPLHF. CDR3 nucleotides: TGTGCCAGCAGCCTCCCCGGGGACAGGTATAATTCACCCCTCCACTTT.

The V and J genes are TRBV6-5 and TRBJ2-7, with D unclear. The ends were cut back, 6 bases at V and 5 bases at J, with 8 bases in the middle. Per germline, CDR1 MNHEY and CDR2 SVGAGI. The CDR3 spans 11 residues. CDR3 in amino acids: CASSLRDEQYF. CDR3 nucleotide sequence: TGTGCCAGCAGCTTACGAGACGAGCAGTACTTC.

V usage is TRBV5-1 and J usage is TRBJ1-5, with D uncertain. With 4 bases removed from V and 4 bases from J, the gap between germline ends came to 12 bases. Germline V gene data show CDR1 as SGHRS and CDR2 as YFSETQ. This CDR3 contains 14 residues. The DNA of the CDR3 is TGCGCCAGCAGCGCGGACGGGGAAAATCAGCCCCAGCATTTT. This encodes CASSADGENQPQHF.

The V gene is TRBV9, the J gene TRBJ1-2, with 11 bases aligning to TRBD1. The CDR3 sequence is 14 residues long. J was trimmed by 2 bases and V by 6 bases; bases with no gene match: 3. Germline V gene sequence: CDR1 SGDLS, CDR2 YYNGEE. The CDR3 sequence: CASTGQGANYGYTF. The CDR3, as DNA: TGTGCCAGCACCGGACAGGGGGCAAACTATGGCTACACCTTC.

This chain joins TRBV28 and TRBJ2-2, with D possibly TRBD1 on 6 matching bases. The CDR3 is 15 amino acids. Trimming removed 11 bases at V and 1 base at J, with 17 bases between. In germline, CDR1 is MDHEN, CDR2 SYDVKM. The CDR3 is CAVTSGALNTGELFF. CDR3 sequence (DNA): TGTGCCGTAACCTCAGGGGCCCTGAACACCGGGGAGCTGTTTTTT.

The chain employs TRBV5-4 and TRBJ2-3; no definite D call. V lost 5 bases, J lost 4 bases, and 14 bases lay in between. This CDR3 is 14 amino acids long. Germline lookup yields CDR1 SGHNT and CDR2 YYREEE (reference sequence). CDR3 in DNA: TGTGCCAGCAGTTCCTCCCTAGTCGCAGATACGCAGTATTTT. Amino acids: CASSSSLVADTQYF.

The chain recombines TRBV13 with TRBJ2-5, with TRBD2 identical over 9 bases. CDR1 is PRHDT and CDR2 is FYEKMQ in the germline V gene (reference sequence). V lost 8 bases to trimming and J lost 4 bases; unmatched junction nucleotides: 14. CDR3 size: 16 residues. The CDR3 loop is CASLAPRAGGRETQYF. The CDR3 coding sequence is TGTGCCAGCTTGGCACCCAGGGCGGGAGGGAGAGAGACCCAGTACTTC.

The chain carries TRBV29-1 and TRBJ1-2; weak D call: TRBD1 (5 bases). CDR1 and CDR2 (germline): SQVTM, ANQGSEA. The CDR3 has 13 residues. Trimming pared 3 bases from V and 4 bases from J, leaving 12 bases between. The CDR3 DNA sequence: TGCAGCGTTGATGGGGGGAGACTCTATGGCTACACCTTC. Amino acid sequence: CSVDGGRLYGYTF.

The chain carries TRBV28 and TRBJ1-1, with 7 bases that match TRBD1. The CDR3 sequence is 13 residues long. The ends lost 8 bases at V and 2 bases at J; junction bases unmatched: 5. Germline V gene lookup returns CDR1 MDHEN and CDR2 SYDVKM. CDR3 loop: CASFGQVNTEAFF. The CDR3 DNA sequence: TGTGCCAGCTTTGGACAGGTAAACACTGAAGCTTTCTTT.

The chain has TRBV15 and TRBJ2-3, with 9 bases matching TRBD1. The CDR3 is 15 residues long. Germline CDR1 is LNHNV and CDR2 is YYDKDF (reference sequence). The trim removed 3 bases at V and 4 bases at J, leaving 5 bases unmatched. The CDR3 spells CATSSGTGFSDTQYF. In DNA, the CDR3 is TGTGCCACCAGCAGTGGGACAGGGTTTTCAGATACGCAGTATTTT.

The gene calls are TRBV28 and TRBJ1-5; 9 positions agree with TRBD1. This CDR3 comprises 14 residues. V lost 8 bases, J lost 7 bases, and 9 bases stayed unmatched. Germline CDR1 and CDR2: MDHEN and SYDVKM. CDR3 sequence: CASLYRGLLQPQHF. CDR3 in DNA: TGTGCCAGCCTTTACAGGGGGCTCTTACAGCCCCAGCATTTT.

The genes are TRBV20-1 and TRBJ1-5; D remains ambiguous. Deletions cut 3 bases from V and 0 bases from J, with 9 bases between. This CDR3 spans 14 amino acids. CDR1 is DFQATT, CDR2 SNEGSKA, per germline (reference sequence). The CDR3 region has the DNA TGCAGTGCTAGTATAACTGATAGCAATCAGCCCCAGCATTTT. It yields the protein CSASITDSNQPQHF.

The rearrangement links TRBV4-2 to TRBJ1-3; D ambiguous. The CDR3 is 15 residues long. The V gene's germline CDR1 is LGHNA and CDR2 YNFKEQ. Trimming shortened V by 0 bases and J by 7 bases, and 13 bases separated the two germline ends. CDR3 loop: CASSQDPGLVNTIYF. CDR3 in DNA: TGTGCCAGCAGCCAAGACCCGGGGTTAGTCAACACCATATATTTT.

The rearrangement uses TRBV2 and TRBJ1-2; 8 bases are shared with TRBD1. The V segment lost 11 bases and the J segment 6 bases; nucleotides outside the gene matches: 8. There are 12 residues in the CDR3. Germline CDR1 reads SNHLY; CDR2 reads FYNNEI. The CDR3 DNA follows: TGTGCCGGAGCAGGGGGCGAGGATGGCTACACCTTC. It translates to CAGAGGEDGYTF.

This rearrangement joins TRBV7-9 to TRBJ1-4; D remains ambiguous. Between the trimmed V and J ends, which lost 3 bases and 4 bases, there was a span of 6 bases. Looked up from germline, CDR1 is SEHNR and CDR2 is FQNEAQ (reference sequence). This CDR3 comprises 13 residues. CDR3 coding DNA: TGTGCCAGCAGCTTCAGGAATAATGAAAAACTGTTTTTT. Translated, it gives CASSFRNNEKLFF. Full variable domain (rest looked up from reference TRBV7-9 and TRBJ1-4): DTGVSQNPRHKITKRGQNVTFRCDPISEHNRLYWYRQTLGQGPEFLTYFQNEAQLEKSRLLSDRFSAERPKGSFSTLEIQRTEQGDSAMYLCASSFRNNEKLFFGSGTQLSVL.

This clone was counted a few times. The rearrangement links TRBV7-2 to TRBJ1-4, with D tentatively TRBD1 (5 bases). This CDR3 is built from 14 residues. Trimming shortened V by 5 bases and J by 7 bases, and 14 bases separated the two germline ends. CDR1 is SGHTA, CDR2 FQGNSA, per germline. CDR3 sequence (DNA): TGTGCCAGCAGCAGGGACTCCGGAGGTGAAAAACTGTTTTTT. This codes for CASSRDSGGEKLFF.

CDR3 region: CASSSVWRGQRLSYEQYF. The CDR3 DNA reads TGTGCCAGCAGCAGCGTTTGGAGGGGTCAAAGGCTATCCTACGAGCAGTACTTC. The rearrangement links TRBV7-8 to TRBJ2-7; TRBD2 is a possible D gene (6 bases). The CDR3 has 18 residues. Germline values: CDR1 SGHVS, CDR2 FQNEAQ. Trimming took 5 bases from V and 1 from J, leaving 24 bases between them.

The V call is TRBV5-1, the J call TRBJ2-7; TRBD2 matches 8 bases. V shed 4 bases, J shed 5 bases, and the junction held 11 bases outside the gene matches. Germline assignment: CDR1 SGHRS and CDR2 YFSETQ. The CDR3 has 15 amino acids. CDR3 region: CASSTSGRILDEQYF. In nucleotides, the CDR3 is TGCGCCAGCAGCACTAGCGGACGTATTCTAGACGAGCAGTACTTC.

This clone has only a few counts. The chain carries TRBV27 and TRBJ1-2; D unclear. The CDR3 runs 15 residues. CDR1 is MNHEY, CDR2 SMNVEV, per germline (reference sequence). V dropped 0 bases and J dropped 8 bases, with 16 bases sitting between them. CDR3 amino acids: CASSLSGITVRGYTF. CDR3 nucleotides: TGTGCCAGCAGTTTATCCGGGATTACGGTGCGGGGCTACACCTTC.

This chain connects TRBV12-1 to TRBJ2-7; TRBD1, the table's D call, lacks a check against the DNA. TRBV12-1 is deemed a pseudogene. The CDR3 is 14 amino acids. DNA of the CDR3: TGTGCCAGCAGCTTAGGGACAGGGTGGAACGAGCAGTACTTC. Translating gives CASSLGTGWNEQYF.

The rearrangement joins TRBV2 to TRBJ1-5, with TRBD1 as a possible D gene (6 bases). From germline, CDR1 is SNHLY and CDR2 FYNNEI. V lost 6 bases, J lost 3 bases, and 12 bases lay in between. The CDR3 loop spans 14 amino acids. CDR3 amino acids: CASRPDRFNQPQHF. The CDR3 DNA is TGTGCCAGCAGACCTGACAGGTTCAATCAGCCCCAGCATTTT.

This sequence joins TRBV7-3 and TRBJ2-3, with TRBD2 matching over 10 bases. This CDR3 comprises 17 residues. The V and J ends lost 5 bases and 3 bases, in that order; junction bases with no gene match: 11. Germline values: CDR1 SGHTA, CDR2 FQGTGA. The CDR3 coding sequence is TGTGCCAGCAGCCGAAAGGTCTCTAGCGGGGGAACAGATACGCAGTATTTT. It codes for CASSRKVSSGGTDTQYF.

The chain recombines TRBV27 with TRBJ2-1; 9 nucleotides match TRBD2. This CDR3 spans 16 amino acids. Germline-derived CDR1 and CDR2 are MNHEY and SMNVEV (reference sequence). The trim removed 4 bases at V and 7 bases at J, leaving 11 bases unmatched. The CDR3 here is CASSSPGLASRNEQFF. The CDR3 region has the DNA TGTGCCAGCAGTTCCCCGGGACTAGCTTCTAGAAATGAGCAGTTCTTC.